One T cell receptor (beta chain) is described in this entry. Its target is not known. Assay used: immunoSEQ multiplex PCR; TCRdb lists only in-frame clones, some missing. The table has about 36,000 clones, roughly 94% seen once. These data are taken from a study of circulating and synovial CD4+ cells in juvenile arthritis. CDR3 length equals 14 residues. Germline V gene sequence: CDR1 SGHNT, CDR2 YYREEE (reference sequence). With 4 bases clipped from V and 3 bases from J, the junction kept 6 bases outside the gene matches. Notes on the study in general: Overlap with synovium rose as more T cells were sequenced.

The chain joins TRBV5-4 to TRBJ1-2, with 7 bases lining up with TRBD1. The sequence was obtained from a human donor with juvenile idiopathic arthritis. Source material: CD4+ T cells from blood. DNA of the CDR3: TGTGCCAGCAGCCCCCCAGGGGGGTACTATGGCTACACCTTC. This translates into CASSPPGGYYGYTF.